This T cell receptor beta chain was retrieved from a study of blood T cell repertoires in COVID-19. Study-wide background: Both acute and convalescent COVID-19 samples were obtained from the United States, Italy and Spain.

TCRdb's table, derived via immunoSEQ multiplex PCR, lists solely in-frame clones and lacks some. Among fewer than 60,000 clones listed, 86% were seen once. Germline CDR1 reads MNHNY; CDR2 reads SVGAGI (reference sequence). CDR3 length: 14 amino acids. Trimming took 6 bases from V and 4 from J, leaving 14 bases between them. The TCR sequence derives from a woman of 80 years or more with acute or convalescent COVID-19. This chain connects TRBV6-6 to TRBJ2-3; no clear D. Sequenced material: peripheral blood. The CDR3 DNA reads as TGTGCCAGCAGCGGCCAGTCCCGGGCAGATACGCAGTATTTT. Translation: CASSGQSRADTQYF.